The clone carrying this T cell receptor (beta chain) was observed a few times. Antigen specificity is unknown. The sample is drawn from a study of identical twins. Broader study findings: With monozygotic twins, out-of-frame TCR alpha sharing exceeded what models estimated.

The V end lost 3 bases, the J end lost 8 bases, and 10 bases lay between the germline ends. CDR1 is MNHNY and CDR2 is SVGAGI in the germline V gene (reference sequence). The CDR3 is 12 amino acids. TCRdb re-called the 5' RACE reads through MiXCR, storing one row per CDR3 protein. The table has more than 1.5 million distinct CDR3 sequences, under 35% seen once. The source of this sequence is a newborn girl in good health. This chain joins TRBV6-6 and TRBJ1-2; no clear D. The sequenced sample was cord blood. The CDR3 reads CASSYHVGGYTF. For the CDR3, the DNA is TGTGCCAGCAGTTATCATGTCGGCGGCTACACCTTC.